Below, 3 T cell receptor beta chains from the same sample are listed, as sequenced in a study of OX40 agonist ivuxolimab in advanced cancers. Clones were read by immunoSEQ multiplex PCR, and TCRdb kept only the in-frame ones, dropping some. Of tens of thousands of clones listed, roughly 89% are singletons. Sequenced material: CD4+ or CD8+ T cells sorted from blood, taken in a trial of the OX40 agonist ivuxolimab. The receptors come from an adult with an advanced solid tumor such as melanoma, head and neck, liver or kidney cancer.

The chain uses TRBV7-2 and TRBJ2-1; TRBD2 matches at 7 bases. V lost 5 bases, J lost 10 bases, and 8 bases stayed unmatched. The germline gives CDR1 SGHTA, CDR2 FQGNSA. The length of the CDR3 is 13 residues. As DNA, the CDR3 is TGTGCCAGCAGCACGGGACTAACCAAAGAGCAGTTCTTC. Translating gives CASSTGLTKEQFF.

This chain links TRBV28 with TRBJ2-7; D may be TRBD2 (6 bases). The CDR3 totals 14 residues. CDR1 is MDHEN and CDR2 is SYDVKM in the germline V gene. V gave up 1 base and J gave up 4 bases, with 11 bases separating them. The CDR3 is CASSLLALAYEQYF. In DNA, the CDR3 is TGTGCCAGCAGTTTATTGGCACTAGCATACGAGCAGTACTTC.

The CDR3 DNA follows: TGTGCCAGCAGCTTAGATGGACTAGCGGGAGGAACCGATGAGCAGTTCTTC. Translated, it gives CASSLDGLAGGTDEQFF. The rearrangement joins TRBV11-2 to TRBJ2-1; 14 positions match TRBD2. From germline, CDR1 is SGHAT and CDR2 FQNNGV. V lost 0 bases, J lost 8 bases, and 6 bases stayed unmatched. CDR3 length equals 17 residues. The whole variable domain, remainder taken from reference TRBV11-2 and TRBJ2-1, is EAGVAQSPRYKIIEKRQSVAFWCNPISGHATLYWYQQILGQGPKLLIQFQNNGVVDDSQLPKDRFSAERLKGVDSTLKIQPAKLEDSAVYLCASSLDGLAGGTDEQFFGPGTRLTVL.